This is a list of T cell receptor beta chains from one sample in a study of CD8 T cells in Susac syndrome. TCRdb called the immunoSEQ multiplex PCR reads again in MiXCR, with one record for every CDR3 protein. The sample carries 200,000 or so distinct CDR3 sequences, 90% to 95% recorded once. Sequenced sample: CD4+ T cells from PBMCs. These receptors were collected from a human donor with multiple sclerosis. Both conserved end residues are part of each CDR3. Each record gives: clone size, D gene, J gene, V gene, CDR3 DNA, CDR3 protein. A D gene is named only where the DNA matches it firmly. Some rows have no size entry. The others give once, few or many, or a class for an expanded clone.

abundance: .; d_gene: .; j_gene: TRBJ1-4; v_gene: TRBV11-2; CDR3nt: TGTGCCAGCAGCCGTACCCGGGTGGCTAGGGAAAAACTGTTTTTT; CDR3aa: CASSRTRVAREKLFF
abundance: .; d_gene: TRBD1; j_gene: TRBJ2-3; v_gene: TRBV10-2; CDR3nt: TGCGCCAGCAGTAAGACAGGGACGGTCACAGATACGCAGTATTTT; CDR3aa: CASSKTGTVTDTQYF
abundance: .; d_gene: TRBD2; j_gene: TRBJ2-3; v_gene: TRBV6-1; CDR3nt: TGTGCCAGCCGGCCATCTAGCGGGGGGGAAACAGATACGCAGTATTTT; CDR3aa: CASRPSSGGETDTQYF
abundance: .; d_gene: .; j_gene: TRBJ2-3; v_gene: TRBV7-8; CDR3nt: TGTGCCAGCAGCTTAACCTGGGCGGGACGCACAGATACGCAGTATTTT; CDR3aa: CASSLTWAGRTDTQYF
abundance: once; d_gene: .; j_gene: TRBJ2-1; v_gene: TRBV9; CDR3nt: TGTGCCAGCAGCGTAGGGAGAGCCAATGAGCAGTTCTTC; CDR3aa: CASSVGRANEQFF
abundance: .; d_gene: .; j_gene: TRBJ2-1; v_gene: TRBV7-9; CDR3nt: TGTGCCAGCAGCACCTACAGGGTTGGTGAGCAGTTCTTC; CDR3aa: CASSTYRVGEQFF
abundance: few; d_gene: TRBD2; j_gene: TRBJ2-1; v_gene: TRBV9; CDR3nt: TGTGCCAGCAGCGTAGGCCTAGCGGGGTACAATGAGCAGTTCTTC; CDR3aa: CASSVGLAGYNEQFF
abundance: .; d_gene: TRBD2; j_gene: TRBJ2-4; v_gene: TRBV5-4; CDR3nt: TGTGCCAGCAGCTCTTCTAGCGGGGAAAACATTCAGTACTTC; CDR3aa: CASSSSSGENIQYF
abundance: .; d_gene: TRBD2; j_gene: TRBJ2-1; v_gene: TRBV3-1; CDR3nt: TGTGCCAGCAGCCAAGTTCCTAGCGGGATCGGAGGTGAGCAGTTCTTC; CDR3aa: CASSQVPSGIGGEQFF
abundance: .; d_gene: .; j_gene: TRBJ1-5; v_gene: TRBV11-1; CDR3nt: TGTGCCAGCAGCTTGTCAGGGAGTGATCAGCCCCAGCATTTT; CDR3aa: CASSLSGSDQPQHF
abundance: .; d_gene: .; j_gene: TRBJ1-5; v_gene: TRBV15; CDR3nt: TGTGCCACCAGCAGTGACCCTAGCAATCAGCCCCAGCATTTT; CDR3aa: CATSSDPSNQPQHF
abundance: .; d_gene: .; j_gene: TRBJ1-3; v_gene: TRBV30; CDR3nt: TGTGCCTGGAAGGGCAATTCTAGGATCGCCATATATTTT; CDR3aa: CAWKGNSRIAIYF
abundance: .; d_gene: .; j_gene: TRBJ1-4; v_gene: TRBV20-1; CDR3nt: TGCAGTGCCGCCAGCAAAACTAATGAAAAACTGTTTTTT; CDR3aa: CSAASKTNEKLFF
abundance: .; d_gene: .; j_gene: TRBJ2-1; v_gene: TRBV6-2/TRBV6-3; CDR3nt: TGTGCCAGCAGCCCCAAGAGGGCTAGGGAGTTCTTC; CDR3aa: CASSPKRAREFF
abundance: .; d_gene: .; j_gene: TRBJ2-7; v_gene: TRBV4-2; CDR3nt: TGTGCCAGCAGCCAAGAGGGGCGATACGAGCAGTACTTC; CDR3aa: CASSQEGRYEQYF
abundance: .; d_gene: TRBD1; j_gene: TRBJ2-1; v_gene: TRBV13; CDR3nt: TGTGCCAGCAACCTACAGGGGGTAGATGAGCAGTTCTTC; CDR3aa: CASNLQGVDEQFF
abundance: .; d_gene: TRBD1; j_gene: TRBJ1-2; v_gene: TRBV20-1; CDR3nt: TGCAGTGCTAGGACAGGGTGGGGCTACACCTTC; CDR3aa: CSARTGWGYTF
abundance: once; d_gene: TRBD1; j_gene: TRBJ1-1; v_gene: TRBV12-3/TRBV12-4; CDR3nt: TGTGCCAGCAACCGACAGGGGGTGAACACTGAAGCTTTCTTT; CDR3aa: CASNRQGVNTEAFF
abundance: .; d_gene: .; j_gene: TRBJ2-1; v_gene: TRBV30; CDR3nt: TGTGCCTGGGGAGCGGGTTCCTACAATGAGCAGTTCTTC; CDR3aa: CAWGAGSYNEQFF
abundance: once; d_gene: TRBD1; j_gene: TRBJ1-2; v_gene: TRBV4-1; CDR3nt: TGCGCCAGCAGCCAAGGGACAGGCTTAGGGATAAGCGATGGCTACACCTTC; CDR3aa: CASSQGTGLGISDGYTF
abundance: once; d_gene: TRBD1; j_gene: TRBJ2-7; v_gene: TRBV20-1; CDR3nt: TGCAGTGCTAGATCCGGGACAGGGGACCGCCAGCAGTACTTC; CDR3aa: CSARSGTGDRQQYF
abundance: .; d_gene: .; j_gene: TRBJ2-1; v_gene: TRBV5-1; CDR3nt: TGCGCCAGCAGCTTGGACTTCCACAATGAGCAGTTCTTC; CDR3aa: CASSLDFHNEQFF
abundance: .; d_gene: TRBD1; j_gene: TRBJ1-1; v_gene: TRBV20-1; CDR3nt: TGCAGTGCTACCGACAGGGGACGGGAAGCTTTCTTT; CDR3aa: CSATDRGREAFF